A selection of T cell receptor beta chains follows, all from one sample in a study of cytomegalovirus exposure and HLA in healthy donors. Generated by immunoSEQ multiplex PCR, the TCRdb table keeps only in-frame clones and is missing some. The sample lists 55,000 to 65,000 clones, approximately 80% occurring once. The sample was PBMCs. The receptors shown here come from a male donor in good health and CMV-seronegative. Each CDR3 is given with its conserved first and last residue. D genes are given only for firm matches. Rows may omit the clone size; those that give it use once, few, many or a size class.

CDR3 protein	CDR3 DNA	V gene	J gene	D gene	clone size
CAWSPRQNYGYTF	TGTGCCTGGAGCCCCCGACAGAACTATGGCTACACCTTC	TRBV30	TRBJ1-2	-	-
CASSLVAGTGGMGEQFF	TGTGCCAGCAGCTTAGTCGCCGGGACAGGGGGAATGGGTGAGCAGTTCTTC	TRBV7-9	TRBJ2-1	TRBD1	-
CASSLARDTEAFF	TGCGCCAGCAGCTTGGCCCGGGACACTGAAGCTTTCTTT	TRBV5-1	TRBJ1-1	-	few
CASSFRGQRYNEQFF	TGTGCCAGCAGCTTCCGTGGACAGAGATACAATGAGCAGTTCTTC	TRBV5-8	TRBJ2-1	-	-
CASSTDTYNEQFF	TGTGCCAGCAGCACCGACACGTACAATGAGCAGTTCTTC	TRBV7-3	TRBJ2-1	-	once
CAWSVASHNEQFF	TGTGCCTGGAGTGTAGCCTCCCACAATGAGCAGTTCTTC	TRBV30	TRBJ2-1	-	few
CASSTRSSGPYEQYF	TGTGCCAGCAGTACGCGGAGTAGCGGACCCTACGAGCAGTACTTC	TRBV7-2	TRBJ2-7	-	-
CASSPTGSLGDTQYF	TGTGCCAGCAGCCCGACAGGGTCCCTGGGGGATACGCAGTATTTT	TRBV7-9	TRBJ2-3	TRBD1	-
CASSQERIGAGGQETQYF	TGCGCCAGCAGCCAAGAGAGAATTGGGGCGGGGGGGCAAGAGACCCAGTACTTC	TRBV4-3	TRBJ2-5	TRBD2	-
CASRAGQGANTGELFF	TGTGCCAGCAGAGCGGGACAGGGGGCGAACACCGGGGAGCTGTTTTTT	TRBV9	TRBJ2-2	TRBD1	-
CASSLGPSRESFWDNEQFF	TGTGCCAGCAGCTTGGGTCCCAGCAGGGAATCATTTTGGGACAATGAGCAGTTCTTC	TRBV5-6	TRBJ2-1	-	-
CASSQGLAGGPYNEQFF	TGCGCCAGCAGCCAGGGACTAGCGGGGGGGCCCTACAATGAGCAGTTCTTC	TRBV4-3	TRBJ2-1	TRBD2	once
CASSEALGTADIQYF	TGTGCCAGCAGTGAAGCGCTGGGGACAGCAGACATTCAGTACTTC	TRBV6-1	TRBJ2-4	TRBD1	once
CASSLGTGGNTIYF	TGTGCCAGCAGCTTAGGGACAGGGGGAAACACCATATATTTT	TRBV7-8	TRBJ1-3	TRBD1	-
CASSELADAREEYF	TGTGCCAGCAGTGAGCTAGCGGACGCCCGGGAGGAGTACTTC	TRBV6-1	TRBJ2-5	TRBD2	-
CASSLETGRSTEAFF	TGTGCCAGCAGCCTAGAGACAGGGAGGTCCACTGAAGCTTTCTTT	TRBV5-4	TRBJ1-1	TRBD1	-
CARGDRGYEQYF	TGTGCCAGAGGGGACAGAGGCTACGAGCAGTACTTC	TRBV7-2	TRBJ2-7	TRBD1	-
CASSKRTGDTYEQYF	TGTGCCAGTAGTAAAAGGACAGGGGATACCTACGAGCAGTACTTC	TRBV19	TRBJ2-7	TRBD1	-
CASRPPGAQSSYEQYF	TGTGCCAGCAGGCCCCCCGGTGCACAGTCCTCCTACGAGCAGTACTTC	TRBV6-6	TRBJ2-7	-	-
CASSRTRDIRYGYTF	TGTGCCAGCAGCAGGACCCGGGACATTAGGTATGGCTACACCTTC	TRBV5-5	TRBJ1-2	-	-
CATSPQERGGFWRTYEQYF	TGTGCCACCAGCCCACAGGAGCGGGGGGGCTTTTGGCGCACCTACGAGCAGTACTTC	TRBV15	TRBJ2-7	TRBD2	-
CASSQGQGVNTEAFF	TGCGCCAGCAGCCAAGGGCAGGGCGTGAACACTGAAGCTTTCTTT	TRBV4-3	TRBJ1-1	-	-
CASSDYGQPTDTQYF	TGTGCCAGCAGCGACTACGGACAGCCCACAGATACGCAGTATTTT	TRBV6-4	TRBJ2-3	-	-
CASSPPSNSYEQYF	TGTGCCAGCTCACCACCGTCCAACTCCTACGAGCAGTACTTC	TRBV18	TRBJ2-7	-	few
CASSFRLGVSWYEQYF	TGTGCCAGCAGCTTCAGGCTGGGAGTCAGTTGGTACGAGCAGTACTTC	TRBV11-2	TRBJ2-7	-	-
CASSQESYSYEQYF	TGCGCCAGCAGCCAAGAGTCGTACTCCTACGAGCAGTACTTC	TRBV4-3	TRBJ2-7	-	-
CASSVPGLATDTQYF	TGTGCCAGCAGCGTACCGGGACTAGCGACAGATACGCAGTATTTT	TRBV5-6	TRBJ2-3	TRBD2	-
CAWQGPYYGYTF	TGTGCCTGGCAGGGGCCCTACTATGGCTACACCTTC	TRBV30	TRBJ1-2	-	-
CASSQDSGGMAQPQHF	TGCGCCAGCAGCCAAGACTCAGGGGGCATGGCTCAGCCCCAGCATTTT	TRBV4-3	TRBJ1-5	TRBD1	-
CASSYRGRAYEQYF	TGTGCCAGTAGTTACAGGGGAAGGGCCTACGAGCAGTACTTC	TRBV19	TRBJ2-7	TRBD1	-
CASSLSGNTEAFF	TGTGCCAGCAGCTTATCGGGTAACACTGAAGCTTTCTTT	TRBV7-7	TRBJ1-1	-	-
CASSIGSQETQYF	TGTGCCAGTAGTATTGGCTCCCAAGAGACCCAGTACTTC	TRBV19	TRBJ2-5	-	-
CASSSNAQGGYEQYF	TGCGCCAGCAGCTCTAACGCACAGGGCGGGTACGAGCAGTACTTC	TRBV5-1	TRBJ2-7	-	-
CASSETTTDTQYF	TGTGCCAGCAGTGAGACTACCACAGATACGCAGTATTTT	TRBV2	TRBJ2-3	-	-
CASSQDLNRGMNTEAFF	TGCGCCAGCAGCCAAGACCTAAACAGGGGGATGAACACTGAAGCTTTCTTT	TRBV4-3	TRBJ1-1	TRBD1	few
CASSHAGGFGYGYTF	TGCGCCAGCAGCCATGCGGGGGGATTTGGCTATGGCTACACCTTC	TRBV4-3	TRBJ1-2	-	-
CATSSGGLAAYTGELFF	TGTGCCACCAGCAGCGGGGGACTAGCGGCATACACCGGGGAGCTGTTTTTT	TRBV15	TRBJ2-2	TRBD2	-
CASGLVETGNEKLFF	TGTGCTAGTGGTTTGGTAGAGACAGGGAATGAAAAACTGTTTTTT	TRBV12-5	TRBJ1-4	TRBD1	-
CATSRDKMTAQWGTEAFF	TGTGCCACCAGCAGAGATAAGATGACAGCGCAATGGGGCACTGAAGCTTTCTTT	TRBV15	TRBJ1-1	-	-
CASSLRETQETQYF	TGTGCCAGCAGCCTCCGGGAGACGCAAGAGACCCAGTACTTC	TRBV7-2	TRBJ2-5	-	-
CANQGAPSTEAFF	TGTGCCAACCAGGGGGCGCCGAGCACTGAAGCTTTCTTT	TRBV10-3	TRBJ1-1	TRBD1	-
CASSPYRGNYGYTF	TGCGCCAGCAGCCCGTACAGGGGGAACTATGGCTACACCTTC	TRBV4-3	TRBJ1-2	TRBD1	-
CASSTGGSDGSPLHF	TGTGCCAGCAGCACAGGGGGTTCGGATGGTTCACCCCTCCACTTT	TRBV9	TRBJ1-6	TRBD1	-
CASGVPGLDYNEQFF	TGTGCCAGCGGAGTCCCCGGACTCGACTACAATGAGCAGTTCTTC	TRBV25-1	TRBJ2-1	-	-
CASSQVGATEAFF	TGCGCCAGCAGCCAAGTGGGGGCAACTGAAGCTTTCTTT	TRBV4-1	TRBJ1-1	-	-
CASTAVNTEAFF	TGTGCCAGTACCGCAGTGAACACTGAAGCTTTCTTT	TRBV19	TRBJ1-1	-	-
CASSLGGQGAETQYF	TGTGCCAGCAGCTTAGGGGGACAGGGGGCCGAGACCCAGTACTTC	TRBV7-7	TRBJ2-5	TRBD1	-
CAIRLGSSYEQYF	TGTGCCATCCGACTTGGGAGCTCCTACGAGCAGTACTTC	TRBV10-3	TRBJ2-7	-	-
CATYRENEKLFF	TGTGCCACCTACAGGGAGAATGAAAAACTGTTTTTT	TRBV6-5	TRBJ1-4	-	-